These T cell receptor beta chains were read from a single sample in a study of early T cells in non-severe SARS-CoV-2 infection. MiXCR was run by TCRdb on the 5' RACE reads, yielding one entry per CDR3 protein. Of 20,000 to 30,000 distinct CDR3 sequences in the sample, 4% to 5% were seen once. What was sequenced was whole blood. These receptors were obtained from an adult who was a healthcare worker with PCR-confirmed SARS-CoV-2 infection or an uninfected control (not recorded which). CDR3s include the opening cysteine and the closing phenylalanine or tryptophan. The order of the fields is J gene, D gene, clone size, V gene, CDR3 length, CDR3 protein, CDR3 DNA. A D gene is named only where the DNA matches it firmly. Some rows mark clone size as missing; the rest say once, few, many or name a class of expanded clone.

J gene: TRBJ2-7; D gene: .; clone size: few; V gene: TRBV28; CDR3 length: 14; CDR3 protein: CASSSERGDYEQYF; CDR3 DNA: TGTGCCAGCAGTTCCGAGAGGGGGGACTACGAGCAGTACTTC
J gene: TRBJ1-1; D gene: .; clone size: few; V gene: TRBV5-1; CDR3 length: 14; CDR3 protein: CASSPWGEDTEAFF; CDR3 DNA: TGCGCCAGCAGCCCCTGGGGAGAAGACACTGAAGCTTTCTTT
J gene: TRBJ2-3; D gene: TRBD1; clone size: many; V gene: TRBV9; CDR3 length: 16; CDR3 protein: CASSVRTGGGTDTQYF; CDR3 DNA: TGTGCCAGCAGCGTAAGGACAGGGGGCGGGACAGATACGCAGTATTTT
J gene: TRBJ1-4; D gene: TRBD1; clone size: few; V gene: TRBV7-9; CDR3 length: 15; CDR3 protein: CASSPRDRPNEKLFF; CDR3 DNA: TGTGCCAGCAGCCCCCGGGACAGACCGAATGAAAAACTGTTTTTT
J gene: TRBJ2-7; D gene: .; clone size: many; V gene: TRBV2; CDR3 length: 14; CDR3 protein: CASTPGEGSYEQYF; CDR3 DNA: TGTGCCAGCACCCCGGGAGAGGGGTCCTACGAGCAGTACTTC
J gene: TRBJ2-7; D gene: .; clone size: many; V gene: TRBV20-1; CDR3 length: 13; CDR3 protein: CSANGQGGHEQYF; CDR3 DNA: TGCAGTGCCAACGGGCAGGGGGGTCACGAGCAGTACTTC
J gene: TRBJ1-6; D gene: .; clone size: many; V gene: TRBV7-3; CDR3 length: 15; CDR3 protein: CASSLTGMANSPLHF; CDR3 DNA: TGTGCCAGCAGCTTAACAGGAATGGCCAATTCACCCCTCCACTTT
J gene: TRBJ1-5; D gene: .; clone size: few; V gene: TRBV12-3/TRBV12-4; CDR3 length: 14; CDR3 protein: CASSPYPSNQPQHF; CDR3 DNA: TGTGCCAGCAGCCCCTACCCTAGCAATCAGCCCCAGCATTTT
J gene: TRBJ2-2; D gene: .; clone size: few; V gene: TRBV7-3; CDR3 length: 14; CDR3 protein: CASSSDTHTGELFF; CDR3 DNA: TGTGCCAGCAGCTCCGACACCCACACCGGGGAGCTGTTTTTT
J gene: TRBJ1-5; D gene: .; clone size: many; V gene: TRBV28; CDR3 length: 15; CDR3 protein: CASRAGTTHNQPQHF; CDR3 DNA: TGTGCCAGCAGGGCCGGGACCACACACAATCAGCCCCAGCATTTT
J gene: TRBJ1-1; D gene: TRBD1; clone size: .; V gene: TRBV2; CDR3 length: 13; CDR3 protein: CAGTPQGDTEAFF; CDR3 DNA: TGTGCCGGTACCCCACAGGGGGACACTGAAGCTTTCTTT
J gene: TRBJ2-7; D gene: TRBD2; clone size: many; V gene: TRBV12-3/TRBV12-4; CDR3 length: 16; CDR3 protein: CASSRLAGGPGYEQYF; CDR3 DNA: TGTGCCAGCAGCAGACTAGCGGGAGGGCCAGGCTACGAGCAGTACTTC
J gene: TRBJ2-7; D gene: .; clone size: .; V gene: TRBV5-1; CDR3 length: 12; CDR3 protein: CASGWDNYEQYF; CDR3 DNA: TGCGCCAGCGGGTGGGACAACTACGAGCAGTACTTC
J gene: TRBJ1-1; D gene: .; clone size: many; V gene: TRBV18; CDR3 length: 12; CDR3 protein: CASSPWADEAFF; CDR3 DNA: TGTGCCAGCTCACCATGGGCAGATGAAGCTTTCTTT
J gene: TRBJ2-1; D gene: TRBD2; clone size: .; V gene: TRBV27; CDR3 length: 16; CDR3 protein: CASKGSAGGPEDEQFF; CDR3 DNA: TGTGCCAGCAAAGGCTCGGCGGGAGGGCCTGAGGATGAGCAGTTCTTC